This TCR beta chain was identified during a study of glioma-infiltrating T cells after dendritic cell vaccination. TCRdb keeps only in-frame clones here, not all; method: immunoSEQ multiplex PCR. The table records roughly 96,000 clones, 79% of them present only once. Germline V CDR1 and CDR2: MNHEY, SMNVEV (reference sequence). Germline trimming cut 6 bases from V and 7 bases from J; bases unmatched to any gene: 10. This CDR3 has 15 residues. This receptor was identified in a human donor with glioblastoma. The chain uses TRBV27 and TRBJ2-1; 9 nucleotides align to TRBD2. Sequenced here: blood, sampled before dendritic cell vaccination. CDR3 sequence: CASRSGGGATNEQFF. The CDR3 DNA sequence: TGTGCCAGCAGGTCAGGCGGGGGGGCGACTAATGAGCAGTTCTTC.